This paragraph reports one T cell receptor (beta chain). This entry comes from a study of blood T cell repertoires in COVID-19. Study information: COVID-19 samples from acute and convalescent phases originated in the United States, Italy and Spain. T cells, B-cell-depleted T cells, or PBMCs supplied cDNA or gDNA.

Per the original data handling: Nucleated cell number was recorded as an estimate derived from reference gene primer amplification. The assay was immunoSEQ multiplex PCR, and TCRdb's table has in-frame clones only and misses some. V, J and clone size are taken as reported in that table, and D and trimming were inferred from the DNA itself. The sample lists about 200,000 clones; roughly 80% were seen once. This TCR was sampled from a woman aged 65 to 85 with acute or convalescent COVID-19. Sequenced sample: peripheral blood.

CDR3 amino acids: CASSLGGYYGYTF. The CDR3 nucleotides read TGCGCCAGCAGCTTGGGAGGGTACTATGGCTACACCTTC. The chain recombines TRBV5-1 with TRBJ1-2, with D uncertain. V gave up 0 bases and J gave up 3 bases, with 6 bases separating them. Germline V gene lookup returns CDR1 SGHRS and CDR2 YFSETQ. This CDR3 spans 13 amino acids.